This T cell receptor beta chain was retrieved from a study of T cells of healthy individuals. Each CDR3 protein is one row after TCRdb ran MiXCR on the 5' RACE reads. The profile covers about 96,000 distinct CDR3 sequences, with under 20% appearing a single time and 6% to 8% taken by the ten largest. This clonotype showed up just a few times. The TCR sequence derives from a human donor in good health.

The CDR3 reads CASSRGRNTGELFF. CDR3 nucleotide sequence: TGTGCCAGCAGTAGGGGCCGGAACACCGGGGAGCTGTTTTTT. The chain couples TRBV7-8 to TRBJ2-2; D is possibly TRBD1 (5 bases). The CDR3 covers 14 residues. Germline V lookup: CDR1 SGHVS, CDR2 FQNEAQ. The V end lost 6 bases, the J end lost 1 base, and 9 bases lay between the germline ends.